These T cell receptor beta chains were read from a single sample in a study of CD8+ T cells in alopecia areata. Sequenced by immunoSEQ multiplex PCR; TCRdb stores in-frame clones only, minus some. Here the sample spans about 200,000 clones, around three fifths being singletons. The source material was CD4+ T cells sorted from blood, sampled at week 4, from a patient treated with tofacitinib. Every receptor here comes from a human donor with alopecia areata. Both conserved end residues are part of each CDR3. The D gene is left open where the match is weak. For some rows the clone size is stated as once, few or many, or as a class when expanded; others skip it.

j_gene	v_gene	abundance	d_gene	CDR3nt	CDR3aa
TRBJ2-7	TRBV25-1	few	TRBD1	TGTGCCAGCAGGGGGACAGGGGCCTACGAGCAGTACTTC	CASRGTGAYEQYF
TRBJ1-1	TRBV29-1	.	.	TGCAGCACCTCCCTGGGATCCATGAACACTGAAGCTTTCTTT	CSTSLGSMNTEAFF
TRBJ2-1	TRBV5-6	.	TRBD1	TGTGCCAGCAGCCTGACAGGGGCGAAGGAGCAGTTCTTC	CASSLTGAKEQFF
TRBJ1-5	TRBV6-5	.	.	TGTGCCAGCAGTTATGGGGGGGGCGATCAGCCCCAGCATTTT	CASSYGGGDQPQHF
TRBJ1-6	TRBV15	.	.	TGTGCCACCAGCAGAGATCCCAGGGACTATAATTCACCCCTCCACTTT	CATSRDPRDYNSPLHF
TRBJ2-1	TRBV29-1	.	.	TGCAGCGTTGCCCTCGGAAACTCTGAGCAGTTCTTC	CSVALGNSEQFF
TRBJ1-1	TRBV2	few	.	TGTGCCAGCAGTGTCCAGGGAGGCACTGAAGCTTTCTTT	CASSVQGGTEAFF
TRBJ2-1	TRBV4-2	few	.	TGTGCCAGCAGGAAAGATAGCGGAAACAATGAGCAGTTCTTC	CASRKDSGNNEQFF
TRBJ2-5	TRBV6-4	.	.	TGTGCCAGCAACCGGGACACCCAAGAGACCCAGTACTTC	CASNRDTQETQYF
TRBJ1-2	TRBV1	few	.	TGCACCAGCAGCCAAGCAAAGACCGGAATTTATGGCTACACCTTC	CTSSQAKTGIYGYTF
TRBJ1-1	TRBV4-3	.	TRBD1	TGCGCCAGTGCTACGGTCAGGGGGACTGAAGCTTTCTTT	CASATVRGTEAFF
TRBJ2-3	TRBV9	.	.	TGTGCCAGCAGCGTGGGGGAGAGCACAGATACGCAGTATTTT	CASSVGESTDTQYF
TRBJ1-2	TRBV29-1	.	TRBD1	TGCAGCGTTGGTTACCAGGGGGAGCCTGGCTACACCTTC	CSVGYQGEPGYTF
TRBJ2-6	TRBV6-6	.	.	TGTGCCAGCAGTTACCCGACTAATTCTGGGGCCAACGTCCTGACTTTC	CASSYPTNSGANVLTF
TRBJ1-1	TRBV6-5	.	.	TGTGCCAGCAGTGAATCAGGGGCGACCACTGAAGCTTTCTTT	CASSESGATTEAFF
TRBJ2-1	TRBV5-1	.	.	TGCGCCAGCAGCTTGGAGGGTATCTCCTACAATGAGCAGTTCTTC	CASSLEGISYNEQFF
TRBJ1-5	TRBV2	few	.	TGTGCCAGCAGTGAACAGACTAGCAATCAGCCCCAGCATTTT	CASSEQTSNQPQHF
TRBJ2-4	TRBV5-1	few	TRBD1	TGCGCCAGCAGCGCAGACAGGGATTCGGACATTCAGTACTTC	CASSADRDSDIQYF
TRBJ2-5	TRBV7-2	.	.	TGTGCCAGCAAGCTTCAGGGGGGGCCAGGGACCCAGTACTTC	CASKLQGGPGTQYF